The 14 T cell receptor beta chains reported below all come from one sample, sequenced in a study of CD8 T cells in ankylosing spondylitis. Study results and limitations: Characteristic of ankylosing spondylitis blood, it appeared, was a TCR beta motif comprising 7 to 9 highly homologous variants.

The antigens of these receptors remain unknown. TCRdb itself ran the 5' RACE reads through MiXCR, one entry per CDR3 protein. The table lists hundreds of thousands of distinct CDR3 sequences, 25% to 30% of them singletons. What was sequenced was blood, either unsorted or a sorted T cell fraction (not recorded which). The receptors were sampled from a male donor with ankylosing spondylitis.

This clonotype turned up a few times. The chain is built from TRBV9 and TRBJ2-1; D call uncertain. The germline CDR1 and CDR2 sequences are SGDLS and YYNGEE. The CDR3 is made up of 14 amino acids. V was shortened by 0 bases and J by 6 bases, with 10 bases between the two germline ends. DNA for the CDR3: TGTGCCAGCAGCGTAGATCCCCGCCCCAATGAGCAGTTCTTC. It encodes CASSVDPRPNEQFF.

The rearrangement uses TRBV7-2 and TRBJ2-1; perhaps TRBD2 as D (6 bases). This CDR3 has 14 amino acids. V was trimmed by 4 bases and J by 4 bases, leaving 11 bases between them. The germline V gene has CDR1 SGHTA and CDR2 FQGNSA. This CDR3 is CASSSVDYYNEQFF. The CDR3 bases are TGTGCCAGCAGCTCAGTGGACTATTACAATGAGCAGTTCTTC.

The chain has TRBV2 and TRBJ2-1, with D uncertain. The germline V gene encodes CDR1 SNHLY and CDR2 FYNNEI. The CDR3 spans 10 residues. The V and J ends lost 7 bases and 12 bases respectively, with 10 bases between them. The CDR3 bases are TGTGCCAGCACCCAGGACCGGCAGTTCTTC. Its translation: CASTQDRQFF.

V and J are TRBV20-1 and TRBJ1-6, with D tentatively TRBD1 (6 bases). With 6 bases removed from V and 10 bases from J, the gap between germline ends came to 13 bases. Germline V gives CDR1 DFQATT, CDR2 SNEGSKA (reference sequence). The CDR3 loop spans 12 amino acids. CDR3 DNA: TGCAGTGCCAGGGACATTCAGTCACCCCTCCACTTT. It yields the protein CSARDIQSPLHF.

The sample holds many counts of this clonotype. This chain joins TRBV7-6 and TRBJ2-3; 10 nucleotides agree with TRBD1. The ends lost 4 bases at V and 6 bases at J; junction bases unmatched: 4. This CDR3 is 14 amino acids long. CDR1 and CDR2 from the germline V gene are SGHVS and FNYEAQ. CDR3 sequence: CASSSGTGADTQYF. CDR3 sequence (DNA): TGTGCCAGCAGCTCAGGGACAGGGGCCGATACGCAGTATTTT. Variable domain in full (rest from reference TRBV7-6 and TRBJ2-3): GAGVSQSPRYKVTKRGQDVALRCDPISGHVSLYWYRQALGQGPEFLTYFNYEAQQDKSGLPNDRFSAERPEGSISTLTIQRTEQRDSAMYRCASSSGTGADTQYFGPGTRLTVL.

There are a few counts of this clonotype. This chain links TRBV7-9 with TRBJ1-6, with unresolved D. The CDR3 runs 16 residues. V lost 5 bases and J lost 7, with 18 bases in between. Per germline, CDR1 SEHNR and CDR2 FQNEAQ (reference sequence). The CDR3 DNA reads TGTGCCAGCAGCCCCCAGACCGGGAATGAGAATTCACCCCTCCACTTT. This translates into CASSPQTGNENSPLHF.

This clonotype appeared a few times. The chain employs TRBV20-1 and TRBJ2-1; D unresolved. V lost 6 bases to trimming and J lost 10 bases, with 10 bases between them. The V gene's germline CDR1 is DFQATT and CDR2 SNEGSKA (reference sequence). The CDR3 loop spans 10 amino acids. CDR3 loop: CSAAPREQFF. In nucleotides, the CDR3 is TGCAGTGCCGCCCCGCGGGAGCAGTTCTTC.

In this sample, this clonotype turned up a few times. The chain combines TRBV7-8 with TRBJ1-2; 8 nucleotides agree with TRBD1. V lost 5 bases to trimming and J lost 3 bases; unmatched junction nucleotides: 8. Germline CDR1 is SGHVS and CDR2 is FQNEAQ. This CDR3 contains 15 residues. As DNA, the CDR3 is TGTGCCAGCAGCCCGGATCAGGACAGGGACTATGGCTACACCTTC. Translating gives CASSPDQDRDYGYTF.

This clonotype has only a few counts. The V gene is TRBV29-1, the J gene TRBJ2-7; 9 bases match TRBD1. The J segment lost 6 bases and the V segment lost 6 bases, leaving 9 bases of the junction unmatched. The germline V gene encodes CDR1 SQVTM and CDR2 ANQGSEA. The CDR3 consists of 13 residues. CDR3 nucleotides: TGCAGCGTGGGGCGGGACAGGGTGAGCGAGCAGTACTTC. Residues: CSVGRDRVSEQYF.

This clonotype was recorded at least ten times. This sequence joins TRBV24-1 and TRBJ2-5; D is unclear. The CDR3 contains 15 residues. Germline-derived CDR1 and CDR2 are KGHDR and SFDVKD. The V and J ends lost 9 bases and 0 bases respectively, with 16 bases between them. The CDR3 here is CATGEERDNQETQYF. For the CDR3, the DNA is TGTGCCACCGGGGAAGAACGAGACAACCAAGAGACCCAGTACTTC.

The rearrangement joins TRBV21-1 to TRBJ1-2; the D call in the table, TRBD1, was not verified against the DNA. TRBV21-1 is a pseudogene. This CDR3 spans 17 amino acids. The CDR3 nucleotides are TGTGCCAGCAGCAAAGGAGGCGGGGGTAGAGGGGATTATGGCTACACCTTC. Amino acids: CASSKGGGGRGDYGYTF.

This clonotype was seen only once. V and J are TRBV4-1 and TRBJ2-5; 11 bases are shared with TRBD1. CDR1 and CDR2 (germline): MGHRA, YSYEKL. CDR3 size: 16 residues. V lost 3 bases and J lost 3; bases outside the gene matches: 6. The CDR3 sequence: CASSQPGTGGKETQYF. DNA of the CDR3: TGCGCCAGCAGCCAGCCAGGGACAGGGGGTAAAGAGACCCAGTACTTC.

This clonotype has only a few counts. The chain recombines TRBV20-1 with TRBJ2-1; 10 bases map to TRBD2. The CDR3 consists of 14 residues. After removal of 5 bases from V and 0 bases from J, the junction contained 1 base not matched to a gene. Germline V CDR1 and CDR2: DFQATT, SNEGSKA (reference sequence). The CDR3 nucleotides read TGCAGTGCTGGACTAGCGGCCTCCTACAATGAGCAGTTCTTC. Translated, it gives CSAGLAASYNEQFF.

This clonotype was picked up a small number of times. The chain links TRBV20-1 to TRBJ1-2; 7 bases match TRBD1. With 1 base clipped from V and 3 bases from J, the junction kept 2 bases outside the gene matches. This CDR3 spans 13 amino acids. CDR1 and CDR2 (germline): DFQATT, SNEGSKA (reference sequence). As DNA, the CDR3 is TGCAGTGCTAGAGGAGGGGGCGACTATGGCTACACCTTC. Translated, it gives CSARGGGDYGYTF.